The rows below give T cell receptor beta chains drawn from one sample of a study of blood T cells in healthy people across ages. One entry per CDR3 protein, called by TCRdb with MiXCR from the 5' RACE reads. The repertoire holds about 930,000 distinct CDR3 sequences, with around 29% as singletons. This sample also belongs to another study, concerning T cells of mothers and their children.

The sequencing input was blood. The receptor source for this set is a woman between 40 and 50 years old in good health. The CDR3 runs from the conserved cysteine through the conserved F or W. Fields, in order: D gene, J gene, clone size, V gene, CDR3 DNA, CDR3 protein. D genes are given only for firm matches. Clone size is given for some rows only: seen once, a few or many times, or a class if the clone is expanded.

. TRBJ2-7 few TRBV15 TGTGCCACCAGCAGGGGGGCAGGGGTTGGTGAGCAGTACTTC CATSRGAGVGEQYF
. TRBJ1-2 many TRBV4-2 TGTGCCAGCAGCCCTCAAGGAACGGTGGAAAACTATGGCTACACCTTC CASSPQGTVENYGYTF
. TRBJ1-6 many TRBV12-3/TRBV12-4 TGTGCCAGCAGTTTCAGCGGTTCACCCCTCCACTTT CASSFSGSPLHF
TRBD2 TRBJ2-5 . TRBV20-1 TGCAGTGCTAATAAGGGACTAGCGGAAAATCAAGAGACCCAGTACTTC CSANKGLAENQETQYF
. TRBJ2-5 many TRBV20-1 TGCAGTGCTTGGGACTCTACAGTCACCCAGTACTTC CSAWDSTVTQYF
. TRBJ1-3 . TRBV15 TGTGCCACCAGCAGAGACACCTCTGGAAACACCACATATTTT CATSRDTSGNTTYF
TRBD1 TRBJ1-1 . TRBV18 TGTGCCAGCTCAATGGGACAGGTTAATGAAGCTTTCTTT CASSMGQVNEAFF
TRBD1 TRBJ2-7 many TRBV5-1 TGCGCCAGCACACCGGGACAGGGGTCCTACGAGCAGTACTTC CASTPGQGSYEQYF
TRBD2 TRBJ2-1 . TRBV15 TGTGCCACCAGCAGAGGCCCGGATGGTAGCGGGGTCCCGTATGAGCAGTTCTTC CATSRGPDGSGVPYEQFF
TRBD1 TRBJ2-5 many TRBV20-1 TGCAGTGCCAGAGTGACAGGGGAAGAGACCCAGTACTTC CSARVTGEETQYF
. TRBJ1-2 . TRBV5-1 TGCGCCAGCAGCGGGGGACGCTCCTATGGCTACACCTTC CASSGGRSYGYTF
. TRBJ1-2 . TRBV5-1 TGCGCCAGCGGCTTGGACCTTACGCTAGCTGGTGGTTACACCTTC CASGLDLTLAGGYTF
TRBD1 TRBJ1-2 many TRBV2 TGTGCCAGCAGAGACGTACAGGGGGCCGTCTATGGCTACACCTTC CASRDVQGAVYGYTF
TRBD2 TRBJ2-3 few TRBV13 TGTGCCAGCAGCTTAGAGGGACTAGGTGCAGATACGCAGTATTTT CASSLEGLGADTQYF
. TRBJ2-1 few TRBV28 TGTGCCAGCAGTTTAGGTGACAGTCTCCTGACTAACAATGAGCAGTTCTTC CASSLGDSLLTNNEQFF
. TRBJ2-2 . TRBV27 TGTGCCAGCAGTCAAGGGGGTATTGTCCCCGGGGAGCTGTTTTTT CASSQGGIVPGELFF
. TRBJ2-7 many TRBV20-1 TGCAGTGCCGAGAGGGGGAGTACCTACGAGCAGTACTTC CSAERGSTYEQYF
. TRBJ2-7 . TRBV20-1 TGCAGTGCTAGAGAAAACCTTTACTCCTGCGAGCAGTACTTC CSARENLYSCEQYF
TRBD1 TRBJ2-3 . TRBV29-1 TGCAGCGTTAAAACGGGACAGTGGGAAGGGGATACGCAGTATTTT CSVKTGQWEGDTQYF
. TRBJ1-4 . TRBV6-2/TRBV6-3 TGTGCCAGCAGTTACTCACAGGCTGAAAAACTGTTTTTT CASSYSQAEKLFF